These 5 T cell receptor beta chains were sequenced from one sample in a study of cytomegalovirus exposure and HLA in healthy donors (dated by TCRdb to the late 2010s). Libraries came from the immunoSEQ multiplex PCR assay. For the multiplex PCR, a mixture combining 60 forward primers for TCR Vbeta segments and 13 reverse primers for TCR Jbeta segments was used. TCRdb retrieved this table from immuneACCESS and kept in-frame rearrangements only. Not all clones are present; in checked studies, unresolved V genes account for under half, and no reason is known for the remainder. This sample lists 85,000 to 95,000 clones; over 60% were detected once. The ten biggest clones cover approximately 5.3% of the sample. Material for sequencing was PBMCs. These TCRs come from a man aged 25 to 40 in good health and CMV-seropositive.

The chain recombines TRBV27 with TRBJ2-3; 11 nucleotides align to TRBD2. From germline, CDR1 is MNHEY and CDR2 SMNVEV (reference sequence). With 6 bases clipped from V and 1 base from J, the junction kept 9 bases outside the gene matches. The CDR3 consists of 17 residues. CDR3 residues: CASRHNLLAGGTDTQYF. The DNA for the CDR3 is TGTGCCAGCAGACATAACCTACTAGCGGGAGGCACAGATACGCAGTATTTT.

V is TRBV6-1 and J is TRBJ1-1; 8 bases align to TRBD1. V trimming: 7 bases; J trimming: 10 bases; junction bases outside the gene matches: 11. The germline CDR1 and CDR2 sequences are MNHNS and SASEGT. The CDR3 covers 13 residues. DNA of the CDR3: TGTGCCAGCAAACAATTAAGGACAGGGAGAGCTTTCTTT. Translated: CASKQLRTGRAFF.

The chain recombines TRBV6-1 with TRBJ1-5; D remains unclear. Per germline, CDR1 MNHNS and CDR2 SASEGT. Trimming removed 4 bases at V and 0 bases at J, with 13 bases between. There are 16 residues in the CDR3. The CDR3 here is CASSAGGFYSNQPQHF. CDR3 in DNA: TGTGCCAGCAGTGCAGGAGGGTTTTATAGCAATCAGCCCCAGCATTTT.

V and J are TRBV27 and TRBJ2-3, with 12 positions matching TRBD1. The CDR3 has 17 amino acids. The germline CDR1 and CDR2 sequences are MNHEY and SMNVEV (reference sequence). V shed 2 bases, J shed 5 bases, and the junction held 8 bases outside the gene matches. The CDR3 region has the DNA TGTGCCAGCAGTTTACTTACCGGGACAGGGGGCATAGATACGCAGTATTTT. Translated, it gives CASSLLTGTGGIDTQYF.

The J gene is TRBJ1-3, the V gene TRBV2; D not certain. Between the trimmed V and J ends, which lost 4 bases and 1 base, there was a span of 5 bases. The CDR3 has 13 residues. Germline V gene data show CDR1 as SNHLY and CDR2 as FYNNEI. The CDR3 DNA follows: TGTGCCAGCAGTGTATCGTCTGGAAACACCATATATTTT. This codes for CASSVSSGNTIYF.